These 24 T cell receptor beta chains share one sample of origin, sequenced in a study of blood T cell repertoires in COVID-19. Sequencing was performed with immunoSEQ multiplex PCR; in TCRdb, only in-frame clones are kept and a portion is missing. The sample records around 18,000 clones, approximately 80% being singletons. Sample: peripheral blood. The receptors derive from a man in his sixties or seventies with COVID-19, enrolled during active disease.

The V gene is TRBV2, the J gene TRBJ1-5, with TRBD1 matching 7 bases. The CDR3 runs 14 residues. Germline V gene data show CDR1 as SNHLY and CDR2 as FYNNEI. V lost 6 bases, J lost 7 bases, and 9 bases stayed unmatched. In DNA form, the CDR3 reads TGTGCCAGCAGCGAGAGGACAGGAAGGCAGCCCCAGCATTTT. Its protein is CASSERTGRQPQHF.

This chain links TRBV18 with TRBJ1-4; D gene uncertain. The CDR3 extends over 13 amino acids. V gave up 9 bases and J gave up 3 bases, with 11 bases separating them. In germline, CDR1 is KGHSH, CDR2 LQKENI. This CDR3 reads CASSDNANEKLFF. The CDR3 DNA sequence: TGTGCCAGTTCCGACAATGCTAATGAAAAACTGTTTTTT.

CDR3 bases: TGTGCCACCAGCCTCGACAGCAGCGATTATTCACCCCTCCACTTT. It translates to CATSLDSSDYSPLHF. The rearrangement uses TRBV15 and TRBJ1-6; TRBD1 is a possible D gene (5 bases). This CDR3 has 15 amino acids. CDR1 is LNHNV and CDR2 is YYDKDF in the germline V gene (reference sequence). V was trimmed by 5 bases and J by 8 bases, leaving 16 bases between them. Based on the CDR3 plus reference TRBV15 and TRBJ1-6, the full variable domain is DAMVIQNPRYQVTQFGKPVTLSCSQTLNHNVMYWYQQKSSQAPKLLFHYYDKDFNNEADTPDNFQSRRPNTSFCFLDIRSPGLGDTAMYLCATSLDSSDYSPLHFGNGTRLTVT.

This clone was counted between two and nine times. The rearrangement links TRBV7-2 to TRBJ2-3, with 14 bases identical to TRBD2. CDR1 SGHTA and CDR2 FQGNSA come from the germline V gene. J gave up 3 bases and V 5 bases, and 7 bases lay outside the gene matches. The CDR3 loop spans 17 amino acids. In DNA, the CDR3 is TGTGCCAGCAGCCAGACTAGCGGGGGGGCTGGGACAGATACGCAGTATTTT. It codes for CASSQTSGGAGTDTQYF.

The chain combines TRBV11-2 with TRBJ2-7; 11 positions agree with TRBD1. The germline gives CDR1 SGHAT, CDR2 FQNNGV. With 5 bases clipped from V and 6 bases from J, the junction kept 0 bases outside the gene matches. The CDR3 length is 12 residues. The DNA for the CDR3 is TGTGCCAGCAGCGGGACAGGGGGCGAGCAGTACTTC. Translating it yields CASSGTGGEQYF.

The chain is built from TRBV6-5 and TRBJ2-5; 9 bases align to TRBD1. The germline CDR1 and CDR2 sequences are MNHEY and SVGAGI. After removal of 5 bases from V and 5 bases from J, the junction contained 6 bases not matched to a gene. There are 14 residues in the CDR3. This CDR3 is CASSPRGTGETQYF. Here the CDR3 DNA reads TGTGCCAGCAGTCCCCGCGGGACAGGGGAGACCCAGTACTTC.

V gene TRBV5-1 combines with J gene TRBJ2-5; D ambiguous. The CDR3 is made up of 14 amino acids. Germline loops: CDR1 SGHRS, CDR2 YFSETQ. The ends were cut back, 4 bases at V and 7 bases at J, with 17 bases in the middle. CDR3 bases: TGCGCCAGCAGCCCTCGAGAAAGCTCCGGGACCCAGTACTTC. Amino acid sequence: CASSPRESSGTQYF.

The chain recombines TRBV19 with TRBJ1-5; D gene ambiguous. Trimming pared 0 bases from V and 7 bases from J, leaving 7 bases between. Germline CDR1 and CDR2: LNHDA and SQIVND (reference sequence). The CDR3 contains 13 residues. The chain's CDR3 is CASSIESRQPQHF. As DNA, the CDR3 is TGTGCCAGTAGTATAGAATCGAGGCAGCCCCAGCATTTT.

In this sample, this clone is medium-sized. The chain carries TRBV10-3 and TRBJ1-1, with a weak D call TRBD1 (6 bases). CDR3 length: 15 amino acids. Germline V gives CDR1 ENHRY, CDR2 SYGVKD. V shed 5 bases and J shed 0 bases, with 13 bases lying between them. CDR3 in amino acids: CAISPGTFMNTEAFF. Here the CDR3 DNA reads TGTGCCATCAGTCCCGGGACATTCATGAACACTGAAGCTTTCTTT.

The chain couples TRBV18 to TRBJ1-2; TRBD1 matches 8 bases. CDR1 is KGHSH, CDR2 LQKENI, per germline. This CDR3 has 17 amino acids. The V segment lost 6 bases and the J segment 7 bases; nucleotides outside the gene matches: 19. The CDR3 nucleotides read TGTGCCAGCTCGCCGGGGGCAGGGGGCATCTTTTCCAGTGGCTACACCTTC. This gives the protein CASSPGAGGIFSSGYTF.

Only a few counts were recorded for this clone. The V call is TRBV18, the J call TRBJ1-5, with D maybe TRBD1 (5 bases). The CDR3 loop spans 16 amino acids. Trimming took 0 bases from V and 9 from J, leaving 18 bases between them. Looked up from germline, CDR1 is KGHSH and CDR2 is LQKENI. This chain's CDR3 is CASSPPGRQGLMPQHF. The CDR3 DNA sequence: TGTGCCAGCTCACCACCTGGCAGGCAGGGACTCATGCCCCAGCATTTT.

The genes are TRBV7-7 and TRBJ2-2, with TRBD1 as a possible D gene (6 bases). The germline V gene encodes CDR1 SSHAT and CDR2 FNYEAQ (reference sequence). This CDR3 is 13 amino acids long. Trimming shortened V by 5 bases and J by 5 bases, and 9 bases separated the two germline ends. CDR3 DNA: TGTGCCAGCAGCCAGGGGAGTACCGGGGAGCTGTTTTTT. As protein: CASSQGSTGELFF.

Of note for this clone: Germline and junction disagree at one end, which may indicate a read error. The CDR3 sequence is CSARGSGQPVF. The CDR3 bases are TGCAGTGCTAGAGGGTCGGGACAGCCCGTTTTT. The chain links TRBV20-1 to TRBJ1-4; 7 bases are shared with TRBD1. From germline, CDR1 is DFQATT and CDR2 SNEGSKA (reference sequence). This CDR3 is built from 11 residues.

The DNA for the CDR3 is TGTGCCAGCTCACCGGGACTAGCAAACACAGATACGCAGTATTTT. Its translation is CASSPGLANTDTQYF. J is TRBJ2-3 and V is TRBV18; 9 bases are a match to TRBD2. V gave up 3 bases and J gave up 2 bases; unmatched junction bases: 3. Germline V lookup: CDR1 KGHSH, CDR2 LQKENI. This CDR3 contains 15 residues.

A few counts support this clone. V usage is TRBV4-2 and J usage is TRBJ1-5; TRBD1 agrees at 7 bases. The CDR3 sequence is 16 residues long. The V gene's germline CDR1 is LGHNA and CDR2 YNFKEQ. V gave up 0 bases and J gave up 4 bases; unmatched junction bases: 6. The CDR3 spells CASSQETGIRNQPQHF. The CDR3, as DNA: TGTGCCAGCAGCCAAGAGACAGGGATTCGAAATCAGCCCCAGCATTTT.

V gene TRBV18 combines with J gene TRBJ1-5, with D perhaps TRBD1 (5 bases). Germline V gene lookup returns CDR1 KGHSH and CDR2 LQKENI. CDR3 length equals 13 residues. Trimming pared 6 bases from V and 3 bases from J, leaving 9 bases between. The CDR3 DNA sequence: TGTGCCAGCTCCCCGGACATCAATCAGCCCCAGCATTTT. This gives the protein CASSPDINQPQHF.

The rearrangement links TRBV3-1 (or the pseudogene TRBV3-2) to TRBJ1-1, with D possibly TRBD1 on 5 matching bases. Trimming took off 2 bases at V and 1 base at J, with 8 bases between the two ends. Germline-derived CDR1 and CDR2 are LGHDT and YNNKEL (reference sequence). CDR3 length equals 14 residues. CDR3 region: CASSQWGKNTEAFF. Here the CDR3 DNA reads TGTGCCAGCAGCCAATGGGGCAAGAACACTGAAGCTTTCTTT.

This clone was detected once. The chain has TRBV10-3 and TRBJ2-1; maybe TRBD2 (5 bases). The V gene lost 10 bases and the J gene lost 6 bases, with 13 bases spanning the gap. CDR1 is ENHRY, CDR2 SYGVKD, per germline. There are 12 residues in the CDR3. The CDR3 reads CATKGAGNEQFF. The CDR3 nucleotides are TGTGCCACCAAGGGAGCAGGCAATGAGCAGTTCTTC.

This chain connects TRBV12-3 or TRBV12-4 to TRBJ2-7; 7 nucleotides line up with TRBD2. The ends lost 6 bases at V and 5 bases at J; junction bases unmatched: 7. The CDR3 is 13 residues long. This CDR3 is CASSLSGNDEQYF. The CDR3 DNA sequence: TGTGCCAGCAGCCTAAGCGGGAACGACGAGCAGTACTTC.

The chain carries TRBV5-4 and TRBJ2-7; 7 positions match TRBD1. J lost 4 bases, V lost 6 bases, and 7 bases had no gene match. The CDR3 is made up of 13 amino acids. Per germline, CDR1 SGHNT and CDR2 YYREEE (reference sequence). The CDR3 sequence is CASTPTGTYEQYF. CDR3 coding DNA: TGTGCCAGCACCCCGACAGGGACGTACGAGCAGTACTTC.

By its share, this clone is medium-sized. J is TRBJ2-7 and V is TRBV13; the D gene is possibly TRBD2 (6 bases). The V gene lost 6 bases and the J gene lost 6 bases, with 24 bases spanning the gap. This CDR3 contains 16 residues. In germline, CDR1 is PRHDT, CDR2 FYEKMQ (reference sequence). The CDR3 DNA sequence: TGTGCCAGCAGACAGGCGTCGGGCCTCCTCGGGGGCGAGCAGTACTTC. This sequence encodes CASRQASGLLGGEQYF. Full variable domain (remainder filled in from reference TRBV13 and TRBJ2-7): AAGVIQSPRHLIKEKRETATLKCYPIPRHDTVYWYQQGPGQDPQFLISFYEKMQSDKGSIPDRFSAQQFSDYHSELNMSSLELGDSALYFCASRQASGLLGGEQYFGPGTRLTVT.

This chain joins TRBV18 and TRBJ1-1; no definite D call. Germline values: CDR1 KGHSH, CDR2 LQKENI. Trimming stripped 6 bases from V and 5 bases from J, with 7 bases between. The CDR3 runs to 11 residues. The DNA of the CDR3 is TGTGCCAGCTCGTTCGGTACTGAAGCTTTCTTT. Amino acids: CASSFGTEAFF.

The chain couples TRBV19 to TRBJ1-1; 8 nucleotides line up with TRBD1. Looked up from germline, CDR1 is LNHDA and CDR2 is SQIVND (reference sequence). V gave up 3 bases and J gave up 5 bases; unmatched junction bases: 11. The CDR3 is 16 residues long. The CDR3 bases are TGTGCCAGTAGTATCTTACCGCAGGGGGCACGTACTGAAGCTTTCTTT. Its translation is CASSILPQGARTEAFF. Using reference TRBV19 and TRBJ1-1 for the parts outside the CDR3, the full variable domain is DGGITQSPKYLFRKEGQNVTLSCEQNLNHDAMYWYRQDPGQGLRLIYYSQIVNDFQKGDIAEGYSVSREKKESFPLTVTSAQKNPTAFYLCASSILPQGARTEAFFGQGTRLTVV.

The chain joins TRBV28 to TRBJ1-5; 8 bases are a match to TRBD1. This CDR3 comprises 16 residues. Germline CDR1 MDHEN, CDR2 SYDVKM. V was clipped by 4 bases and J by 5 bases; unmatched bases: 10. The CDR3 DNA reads TGTGCCAGCAGTTCCTTTTGGGCAGGGGGCGATCAGCCCCAGCATTTT. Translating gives CASSSFWAGGDQPQHF.